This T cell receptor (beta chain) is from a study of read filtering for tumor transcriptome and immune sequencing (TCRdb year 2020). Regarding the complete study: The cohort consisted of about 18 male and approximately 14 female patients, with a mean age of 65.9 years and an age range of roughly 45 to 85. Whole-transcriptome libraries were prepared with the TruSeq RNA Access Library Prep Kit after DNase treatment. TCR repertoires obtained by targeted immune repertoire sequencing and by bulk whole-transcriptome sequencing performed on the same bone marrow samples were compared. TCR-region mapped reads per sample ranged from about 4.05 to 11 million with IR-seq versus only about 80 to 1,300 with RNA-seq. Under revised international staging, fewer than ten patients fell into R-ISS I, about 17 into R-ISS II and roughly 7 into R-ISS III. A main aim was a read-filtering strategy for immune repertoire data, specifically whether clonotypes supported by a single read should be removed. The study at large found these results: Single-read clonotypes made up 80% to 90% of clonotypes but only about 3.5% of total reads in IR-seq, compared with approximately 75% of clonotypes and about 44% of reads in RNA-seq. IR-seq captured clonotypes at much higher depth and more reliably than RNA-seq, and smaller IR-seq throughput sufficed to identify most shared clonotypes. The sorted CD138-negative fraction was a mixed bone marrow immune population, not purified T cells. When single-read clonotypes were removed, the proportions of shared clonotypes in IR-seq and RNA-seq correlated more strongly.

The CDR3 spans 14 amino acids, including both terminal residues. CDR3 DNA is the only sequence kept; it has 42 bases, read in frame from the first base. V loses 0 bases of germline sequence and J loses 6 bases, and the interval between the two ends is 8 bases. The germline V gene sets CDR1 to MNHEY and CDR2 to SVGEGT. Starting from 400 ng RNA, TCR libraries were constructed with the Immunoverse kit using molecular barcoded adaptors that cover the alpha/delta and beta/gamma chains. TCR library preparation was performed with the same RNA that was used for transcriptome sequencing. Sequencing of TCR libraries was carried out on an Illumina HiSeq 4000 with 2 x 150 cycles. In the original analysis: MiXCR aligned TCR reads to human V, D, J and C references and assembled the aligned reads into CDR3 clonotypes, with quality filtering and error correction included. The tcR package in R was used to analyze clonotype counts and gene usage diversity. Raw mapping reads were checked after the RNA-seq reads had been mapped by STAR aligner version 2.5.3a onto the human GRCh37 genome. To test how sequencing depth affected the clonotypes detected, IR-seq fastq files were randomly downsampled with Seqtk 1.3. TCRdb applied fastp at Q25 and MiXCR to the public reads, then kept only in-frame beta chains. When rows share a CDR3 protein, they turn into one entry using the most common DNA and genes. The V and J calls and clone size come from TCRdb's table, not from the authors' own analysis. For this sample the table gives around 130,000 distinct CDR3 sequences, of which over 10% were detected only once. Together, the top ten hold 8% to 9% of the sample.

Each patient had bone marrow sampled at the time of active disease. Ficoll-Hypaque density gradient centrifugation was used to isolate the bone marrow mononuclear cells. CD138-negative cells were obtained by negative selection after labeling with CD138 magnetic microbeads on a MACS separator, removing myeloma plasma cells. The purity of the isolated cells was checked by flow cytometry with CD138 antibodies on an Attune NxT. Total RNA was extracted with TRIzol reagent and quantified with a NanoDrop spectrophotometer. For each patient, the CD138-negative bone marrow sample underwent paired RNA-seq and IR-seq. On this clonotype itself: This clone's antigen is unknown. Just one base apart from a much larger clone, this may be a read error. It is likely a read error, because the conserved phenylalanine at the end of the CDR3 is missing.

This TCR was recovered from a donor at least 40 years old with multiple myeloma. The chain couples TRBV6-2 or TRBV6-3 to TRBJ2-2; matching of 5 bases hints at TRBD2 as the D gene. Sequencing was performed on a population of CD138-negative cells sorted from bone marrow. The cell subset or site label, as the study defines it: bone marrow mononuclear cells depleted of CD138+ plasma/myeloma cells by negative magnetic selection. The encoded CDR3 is CASSYSSGAGELFL. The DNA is TGTGCCAGCAGTTACTCTTCCGGGGCCGGGGAGCTGTTTCTT.